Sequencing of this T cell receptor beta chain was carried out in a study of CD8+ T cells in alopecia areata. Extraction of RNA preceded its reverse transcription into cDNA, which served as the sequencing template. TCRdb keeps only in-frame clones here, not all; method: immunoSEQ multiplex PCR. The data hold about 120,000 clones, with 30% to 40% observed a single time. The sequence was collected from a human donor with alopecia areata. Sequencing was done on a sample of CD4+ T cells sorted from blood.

DNA for the CDR3: TGCAGCGTTGCGGGGAAAGGGGACCAAGAGACCCAGTACTTC. This gives the protein CSVAGKGDQETQYF. The J gene is TRBJ2-5, the V gene TRBV29-1; D may be TRBD1 or TRBD2 (5 bases each). Trimming shortened V by 4 bases and J by 0 bases, and 12 bases separated the two germline ends. Germline V gene sequence: CDR1 SQVTM, CDR2 ANQGSEA. CDR3 length: 14 residues.